This T cell receptor beta chain derives from a study of blood T cell repertoires in COVID-19. TCRdb keeps only in-frame clones here, not all; method: immunoSEQ multiplex PCR. In the table there are roughly 120,000 clones, roughly 83% of which are singletons. V lost 1 base, J lost 2 bases, and 2 bases stayed unmatched. Germline V lookup: CDR1 LGHDT, CDR2 YNNKEL (reference sequence). This CDR3 spans 16 amino acids. This clone was counted once. Sequencing used peripheral blood. The V call is TRBV3-1 (or the pseudogene TRBV3-2), the J call TRBJ2-2; TRBD2 matches at 9 bases. The clonotype was recovered from a woman aged 70 to 79 with acute or convalescent COVID-19. The CDR3 DNA reads TGTGCCAGCAGCCAAGGGCTAGCGGGAAACACCGGGGAGCTGTTTTTT. This sequence encodes CASSQGLAGNTGELFF.